These 10 T cell receptor beta chains share one sample of origin, sequenced in a study of T cells in Graves' hyperthyroidism and ophthalmopathy. The investigators amplified TCR beta CDR3 regions from RNA transcripts. An initial round of RT-PCR targeting the TCR CDR3 relied on the HTBI primer set. TCRdb reanalysed the multiplex PCR reads using MiXCR and keeps one entry per CDR3 protein. The sample has 450,000 to 600,000 distinct CDR3 sequences, 12% to 15% seen once. The specimen sequenced was blood. The source is a woman aged 40 to 50 with Graves' hyperthyroidism.

The V gene is TRBV5-1, the J gene TRBJ1-1, with TRBD1 identical over 7 bases. CDR1 and CDR2 (germline): SGHRS, YFSETQ. V lost 7 bases, J lost 0 bases, and 6 bases stayed unmatched. The CDR3 has 14 residues. CDR3 region: CASRLTGMNTEAFF. The CDR3 DNA follows: TGCGCCAGCCGATTGACAGGGATGAACACTGAAGCTTTCTTT.

The chain employs TRBV13 and TRBJ2-3; D remains unclear. The CDR3 totals 14 residues. Germline CDR1 and CDR2: PRHDT and FYEKMQ (reference sequence). V lost 2 bases, J lost 4 bases, and 10 bases lay in between. The DNA for the CDR3 is TGTGCCAGCAGCTTACGATATGGCGCAGATACGCAGTATTTT. The encoded protein is CASSLRYGADTQYF.

This chain joins TRBV2 and TRBJ2-7, with a possible D match to TRBD1 (5 bases). The CDR3 sequence is 15 residues long. V was clipped by 2 bases and J by 7 bases, with 18 bases between them. Germline lookup yields CDR1 SNHLY and CDR2 FYNNEI. The CDR3 DNA is TGTGCCAGCAGTGAAAGGGGCATCAACGCCGGGGAGCAGTACTTC. Translation gives CASSERGINAGEQYF.

The J gene is TRBJ2-1, the V gene TRBV19, with D maybe TRBD1 (7 bases). V gave up 10 bases and J gave up 0 bases, with 16 bases separating them. Germline lookup yields CDR1 LNHDA and CDR2 SQIVND (reference sequence). CDR3 length: 15 residues. CDR3 in DNA: TGTGCCACCTCCCTCCAGGGGGGCTCCTACAATGAGCAGTTCTTC. The encoded protein is CATSLQGGSYNEQFF.

V and J are TRBV5-4 and TRBJ2-7, with unresolved D. The germline V gene has CDR1 SGHNT and CDR2 YYREEE (reference sequence). This CDR3 region has 16 residues. The V and J ends lost 2 bases and 3 bases respectively, with 18 bases between them. Here the CDR3 reads CASSLEAADPHYEQYF. CDR3 coding DNA: TGTGCCAGCAGCTTAGAGGCGGCCGATCCTCACTACGAGCAGTACTTC.

Turning to this clonotype: This may stem from a read error, because a much larger clone lies one nucleotide away. The V gene is TRBV12-3 or TRBV12-4, the J gene TRBJ1-1, with TRBD1 as a possible D gene (6 bases). This CDR3 has 13 residues. The CDR3 sequence: CACSQQGLGGAFF. The CDR3 bases are TGTGCCTGCAGCCAACAGGGTTTGGGCGGAGCTTTCTTT.

The chain recombines TRBV20-1 with TRBJ2-1, with 10 bases matching TRBD2. The germline gives CDR1 DFQATT, CDR2 SNEGSKA (reference sequence). After removal of 2 bases from V and 2 bases from J, the junction contained 6 bases not matched to a gene. The CDR3 has 16 residues. The CDR3 nucleotides are TGCAGTGCTAGACGCCCTAGCGGGAGTACCTACAATGAGCAGTTCTTC. The encoded protein is CSARRPSGSTYNEQFF.

This clonotype was seen repeatedly, ten times or more. The V and J genes are TRBV7-9 and TRBJ1-5; D may be TRBD1 (5 bases). The length of the CDR3 is 14 residues. Germline CDR1 SEHNR, CDR2 FQNEAQ (reference sequence). Trimming took 5 bases from V and 0 from J, leaving 8 bases between them. CDR3 residues: CASSGAYSNQPQHF. The CDR3 DNA reads as TGTGCCAGCAGCGGGGCGTATAGCAATCAGCCCCAGCATTTT.

This clonotype was observed at least ten times. The chain has TRBV12-3 or TRBV12-4 and TRBJ1-2; D ambiguous. The CDR3 sequence is 12 residues long. Trimming stripped 6 bases from V and 3 bases from J, with 8 bases between. CDR3: CASSPGDYGYTF. The DNA for the CDR3 is TGTGCCAGCAGCCCTGGAGACTATGGCTACACCTTC.

This clonotype was seen repeatedly, ten times or more. This CDR3 is CASSSWGQETQYF. The CDR3 DNA sequence: TGTGCCAGCAGCTCGTGGGGCCAAGAGACCCAGTACTTC. This chain uses TRBV7-9 with TRBJ2-5; D is ambiguous. This CDR3 contains 13 residues. Trimming took off 4 bases at V and 1 base at J, with 7 bases between the two ends. Looked up from germline, CDR1 is SEHNR and CDR2 is FQNEAQ (reference sequence). Based on the CDR3 plus reference TRBV7-9 and TRBJ2-5, the full variable domain is DTGVSQNPRHKITKRGQNVTFRCDPISEHNRLYWYRQTLGQGPEFLTYFQNEAQLEKSRLLSDRFSAERPKGSFSTLEIQRTEQGDSAMYLCASSSWGQETQYFGPGTRLLVL.